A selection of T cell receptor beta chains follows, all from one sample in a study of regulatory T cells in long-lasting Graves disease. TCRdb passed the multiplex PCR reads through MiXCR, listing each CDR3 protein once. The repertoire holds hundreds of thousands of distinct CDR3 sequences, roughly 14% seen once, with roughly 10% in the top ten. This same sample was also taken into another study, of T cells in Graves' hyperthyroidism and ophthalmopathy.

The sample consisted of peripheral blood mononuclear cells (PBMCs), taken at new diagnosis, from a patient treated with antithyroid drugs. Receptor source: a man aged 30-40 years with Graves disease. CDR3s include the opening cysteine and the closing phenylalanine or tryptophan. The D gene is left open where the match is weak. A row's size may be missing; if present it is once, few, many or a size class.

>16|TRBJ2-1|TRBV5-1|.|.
TGTGCCAGCAGCTTGAATTGGGGGAACCCCTACAATGAGCAGTTCTTC
CASSLNWGNPYNEQFF
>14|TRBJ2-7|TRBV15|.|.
TGTGCCACCAGCAGAGGACCCTCTCGCTACGAGCAGTACTTC
CATSRGPSRYEQYF
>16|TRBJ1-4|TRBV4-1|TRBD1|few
TGCGCCAGCAGCCAACCCCCGGACAGGGGATATGAAAAACTGTTTTTT
CASSQPPDRGYEKLFF
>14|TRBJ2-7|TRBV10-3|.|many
TGTGCCATCAGCAAACAGGGCACCCAGGACGAGCAGTACTTC
CAISKQGTQDEQYF
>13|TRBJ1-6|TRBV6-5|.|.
TGTGCCAGCAGTTACGGGCGGAATTCACCCCTCCACTTT
CASSYGRNSPLHF
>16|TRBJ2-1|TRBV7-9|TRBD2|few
TGTGCCAGCAGCTCCTCAGGCGGCGGGAGTCTCAATGAGCAGTTCTTC
CASSSSGGGSLNEQFF
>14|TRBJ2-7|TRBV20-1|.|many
TGCAGTGCTGGCCAAGAACTAGGCCTCTACGAGCAGTACTTC
CSAGQELGLYEQYF
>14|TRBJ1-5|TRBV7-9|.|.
TGTGCCAGCAGCCCTCTAGCGGGAGGTGATACGCAGCATTTT
CASSPLAGGDTQHF
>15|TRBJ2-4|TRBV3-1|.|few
TGTGCCAGCAGCGCGCCGGTAGGGTCACAAAACATTCAGTACTTC
CASSAPVGSQNIQYF
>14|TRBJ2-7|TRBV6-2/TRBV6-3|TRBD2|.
TGTGCCAGCAGTTCCGGGACTAGCGGCCTCAAGCAGTACTTC
CASSSGTSGLKQYF
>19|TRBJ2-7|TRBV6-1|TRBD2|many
TGTGCCAGCAGTGAAGGGTTTTGGACTAGCGGGAGGAGGGGCTATTGGCAGTACTTC
CASSEGFWTSGRRGYWQYF
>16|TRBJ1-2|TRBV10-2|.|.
TGCGCCAGCAGTGAGACCGACCAGGGGCGCGGGGTGGGCTACACCTTC
CASSETDQGRGVGYTF
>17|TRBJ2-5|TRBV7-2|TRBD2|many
TGTGCCAGCAGCTTAGTACTAGCGGTCACGAGCGGCGAGACCCAGTACTTC
CASSLVLAVTSGETQYF
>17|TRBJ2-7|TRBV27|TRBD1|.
TGTGCCAGCAGTTCCCGCGTCGACAGGGACCTCTCCTACGAGCAGTACTTC
CASSSRVDRDLSYEQYF
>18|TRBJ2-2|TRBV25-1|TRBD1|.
TGTGCCAGCAGTGAATATAGATGGACAGGACCGAACACCGGGGAGCTGTTTTTT
CASSEYRWTGPNTGELFF
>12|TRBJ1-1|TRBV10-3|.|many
TGTGCCATCAGTGGGCAGGGTCTAGAGGCTTTCTTT
CAISGQGLEAFF
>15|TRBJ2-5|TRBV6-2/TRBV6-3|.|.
TGTGCCAGCAGTTGGGGCTCCCGAAGGGATGAGACCCAGTACTTC
CASSWGSRRDETQYF
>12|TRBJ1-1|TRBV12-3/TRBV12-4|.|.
TGTGCCAGCACCCCAGGGGTTGGGGAAGCTTTCTTT
CASTPGVGEAFF
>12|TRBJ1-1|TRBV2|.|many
TGTGCCAGCAGGCAGATGAACACTGAAGCTTTCTTT
CASRQMNTEAFF
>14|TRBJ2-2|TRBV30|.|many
TGTGCCTGGAGTCGAGGAGGGTCCACCGGGGAGCTGTTTTTT
CAWSRGGSTGELFF
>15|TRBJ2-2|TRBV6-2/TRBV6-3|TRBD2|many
TGTGCCAGCAGCAGAGGACTAGCGGGAGCCGGGGAGCTGTTTTTT
CASSRGLAGAGELFF
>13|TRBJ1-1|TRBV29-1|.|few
TGCAGCGTTGTCGGGGGAGTCGTCACTGAAGCTTTCTTT
CSVVGGVVTEAFF
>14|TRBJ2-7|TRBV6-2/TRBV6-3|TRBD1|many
TGTGCCAGCAGCTCGACAGGGGGGTTGTACGAGCAGTACTTC
CASSSTGGLYEQYF
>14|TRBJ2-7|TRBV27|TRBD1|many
TGTGCCAGCAGGACCCAGGGGGCGACAGACGAGCAGTACTTC
CASRTQGATDEQYF
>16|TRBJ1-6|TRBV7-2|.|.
TGTGCCAGCAGCCAAGCCGTGACGGGTTATAATTCACCCCTCCACTTT
CASSQAVTGYNSPLHF
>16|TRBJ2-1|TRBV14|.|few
TGTGCCAGCGAGGGGGGGGAGAGAACCCCCTACAATGAGCAGTTCTTC
CASEGGERTPYNEQFF
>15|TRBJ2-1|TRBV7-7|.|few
TGTGCTAGCAGTCCCTTGGGCCCAGACTACAATGAGCAGTTCTTC
CASSPLGPDYNEQFF
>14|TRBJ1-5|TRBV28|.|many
TGTGCCAGCAGTCCTCCAGGGTCTCATCAGCCCCAGCATTTT
CASSPPGSHQPQHF
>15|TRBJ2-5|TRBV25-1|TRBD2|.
TGTGCCAGCAGTGGCCGGGACTACCCTTTAGAGACCCAGTACTTC
CASSGRDYPLETQYF
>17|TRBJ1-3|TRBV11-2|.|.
TGTGCCAGCAGCTTAAAGGCCCGGGGCCAGGCGGGAAACACCATATATTTT
CASSLKARGQAGNTIYF
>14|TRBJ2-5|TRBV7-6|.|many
TGTGCCAGCAGCTTAACCCCGGGGAAAGAGACCCAGTACTTC
CASSLTPGKETQYF
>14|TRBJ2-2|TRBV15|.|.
TGTGCCACCAGCATCCCCGGCATCACCGGGGAGCTGTTTTTT
CATSIPGITGELFF
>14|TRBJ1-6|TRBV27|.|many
TGTGCCAGCCGCCTTCGCAGGAATAATTCACCCCTCCACTTT
CASRLRRNNSPLHF
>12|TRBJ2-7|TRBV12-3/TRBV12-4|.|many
TGTGCCAGCAGCCAACATTTCTACGAGCAGTACTTC
CASSQHFYEQYF
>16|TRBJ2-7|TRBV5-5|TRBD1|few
TGTGCCAGCAGCGGGATTGGACAGGGTCCCTTCTACGAGCAGTACTTC
CASSGIGQGPFYEQYF
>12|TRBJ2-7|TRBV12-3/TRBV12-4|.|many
TGTGCCAGCAGAGGCAGTTCCTACGAGCAGTACTTC
CASRGSSYEQYF
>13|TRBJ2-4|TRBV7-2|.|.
TGTGCCAGCCAAGGGGGGGCCAAAAACATTCAGTACTTC
CASQGGAKNIQYF
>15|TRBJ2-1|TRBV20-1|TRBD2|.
TGCAGTGCTGGATCGACTAGCGGGAGGGCCTATGAGCAGTTCTTC
CSAGSTSGRAYEQFF
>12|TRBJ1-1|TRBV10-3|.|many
TGTGCCATCAGGGAGGGGAACACTGAAGCTTTCTTT
CAIREGNTEAFF
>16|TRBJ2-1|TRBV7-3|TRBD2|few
TGTGCCAGCAGCTCTCCAGCGGGAGGGTCCTACAATGAGCAGTTCTTC
CASSSPAGGSYNEQFF
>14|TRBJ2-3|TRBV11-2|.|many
TGTGCCAGCAGCTTAGGTCCCCGGGGGTATACGCAGTATTTT
CASSLGPRGYTQYF